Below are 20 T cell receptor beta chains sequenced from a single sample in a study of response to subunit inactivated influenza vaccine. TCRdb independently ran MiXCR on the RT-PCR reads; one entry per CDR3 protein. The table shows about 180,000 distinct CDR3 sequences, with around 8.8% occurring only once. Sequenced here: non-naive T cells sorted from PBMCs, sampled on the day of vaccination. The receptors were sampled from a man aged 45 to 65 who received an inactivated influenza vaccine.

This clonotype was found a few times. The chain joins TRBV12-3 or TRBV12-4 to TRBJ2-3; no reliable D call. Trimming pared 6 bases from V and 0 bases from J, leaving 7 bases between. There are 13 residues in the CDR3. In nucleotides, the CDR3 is TGTGCCAGCAGGTGGGGAAGCACAGATACGCAGTATTTT. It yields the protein CASRWGSTDTQYF.

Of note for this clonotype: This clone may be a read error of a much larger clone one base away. In DNA form, the CDR3 reads TGTGCCAGCAGTTGGGGCGACGAGCTGTACTTC. Translating it yields CASSWGDELYF. V usage is TRBV28 and J usage is TRBJ2-7, with D perhaps matching TRBD1 (5 bases). CDR1 is MDHEN and CDR2 is SYDVKM in the germline V gene. CDR3 length: 11 amino acids. Full variable domain (missing parts from reference TRBV28 and TRBJ2-7): DVKVTQSSRYLVKRTGEKVFLECVQDMDHENMFWYRQDPGLGLRLIYFSYDVKMKEKGDIPEGYSVSREKKERFSLILESASTNQTSMYLCASSWGDELYFGPGTRLTVT.

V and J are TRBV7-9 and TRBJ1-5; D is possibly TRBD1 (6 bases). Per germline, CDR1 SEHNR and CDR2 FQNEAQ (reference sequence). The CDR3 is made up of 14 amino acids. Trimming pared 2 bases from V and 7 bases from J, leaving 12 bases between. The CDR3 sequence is CASSLSGGQQPQHF. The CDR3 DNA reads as TGTGCCAGCAGCTTAAGCGGGGGGCAACAGCCCCAGCATTTT.

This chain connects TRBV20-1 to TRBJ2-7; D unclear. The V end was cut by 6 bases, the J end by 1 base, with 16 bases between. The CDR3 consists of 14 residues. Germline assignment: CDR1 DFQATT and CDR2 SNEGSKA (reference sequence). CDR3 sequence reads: CSALVQPRSYEQYF. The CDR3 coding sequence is TGCAGTGCCCTGGTCCAACCGAGATCCTACGAGCAGTACTTC.

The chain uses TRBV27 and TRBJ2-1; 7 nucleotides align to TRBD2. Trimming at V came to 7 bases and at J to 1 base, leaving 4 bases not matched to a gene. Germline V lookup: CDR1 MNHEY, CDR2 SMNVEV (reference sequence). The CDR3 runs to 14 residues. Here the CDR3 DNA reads TGTGCCAGCACAAGCGGGGCATCCTACAATGAGCAGTTCTTC. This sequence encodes CASTSGASYNEQFF.

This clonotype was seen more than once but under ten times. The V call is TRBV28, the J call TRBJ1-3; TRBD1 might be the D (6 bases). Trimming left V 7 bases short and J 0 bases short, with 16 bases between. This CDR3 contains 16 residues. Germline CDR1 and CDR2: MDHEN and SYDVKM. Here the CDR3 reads CASTVLTGLSGNTIYF. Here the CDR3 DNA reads TGTGCCAGCACCGTCCTGACAGGCCTCTCTGGAAACACCATATATTTT. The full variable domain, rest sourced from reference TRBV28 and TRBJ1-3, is DVKVTQSSRYLVKRTGEKVFLECVQDMDHENMFWYRQDPGLGLRLIYFSYDVKMKEKGDIPEGYSVSREKKERFSLILESASTNQTSMYLCASTVLTGLSGNTIYFGEGSWLTVV.

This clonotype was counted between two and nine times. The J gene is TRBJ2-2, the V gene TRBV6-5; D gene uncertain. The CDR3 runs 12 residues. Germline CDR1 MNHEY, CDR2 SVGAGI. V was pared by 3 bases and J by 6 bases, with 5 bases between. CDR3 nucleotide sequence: TGTGCCAGCAGTTATGGGGCCGGGGAGCTGTTTTTT. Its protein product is CASSYGAGELFF.

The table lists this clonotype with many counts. CDR3 DNA: TGTGCCAGCAGTTACTCCCCCCTGATTGGGGGGTACACTGAAGCTTTCTTT. This sequence encodes CASSYSPLIGGYTEAFF. The chain couples TRBV6-5 to TRBJ1-1; tentative D call: TRBD1 (5 bases). Per germline, CDR1 MNHEY and CDR2 SVGAGI. This CDR3 is 17 amino acids long. The V and J ends lost 0 bases and 3 bases respectively, with 17 bases between them.

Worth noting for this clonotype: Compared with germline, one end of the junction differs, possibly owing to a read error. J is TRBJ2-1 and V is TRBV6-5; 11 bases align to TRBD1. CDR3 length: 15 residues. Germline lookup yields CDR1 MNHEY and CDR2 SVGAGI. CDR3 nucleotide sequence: TGTGCCAGCAGTGACTCCGGGACAGGGGGCAATGAGCAGTTCTTC. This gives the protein CASSDSGTGGNEQFF.

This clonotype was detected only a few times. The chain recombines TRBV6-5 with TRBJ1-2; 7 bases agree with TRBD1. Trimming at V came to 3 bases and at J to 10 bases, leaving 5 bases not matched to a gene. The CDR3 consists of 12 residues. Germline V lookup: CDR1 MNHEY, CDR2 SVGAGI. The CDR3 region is CASSYKTGHYTF. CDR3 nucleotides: TGTGCCAGCAGTTATAAGACAGGGCACTACACCTTC.

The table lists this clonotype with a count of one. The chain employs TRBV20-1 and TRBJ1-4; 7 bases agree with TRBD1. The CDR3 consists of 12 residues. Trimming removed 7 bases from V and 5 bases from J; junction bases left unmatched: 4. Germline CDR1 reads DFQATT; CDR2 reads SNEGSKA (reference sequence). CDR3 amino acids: CSVRGPNEKLFF. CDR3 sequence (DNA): TGCAGTGTGAGGGGGCCCAATGAAAAACTGTTTTTT.

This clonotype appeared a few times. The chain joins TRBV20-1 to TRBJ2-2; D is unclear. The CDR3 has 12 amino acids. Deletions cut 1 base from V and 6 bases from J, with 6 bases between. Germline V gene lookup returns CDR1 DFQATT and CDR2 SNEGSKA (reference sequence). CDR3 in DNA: TGCAGTGCTAGAGTAAATCCCGGGGAGCTGTTTTTT. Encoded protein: CSARVNPGELFF.

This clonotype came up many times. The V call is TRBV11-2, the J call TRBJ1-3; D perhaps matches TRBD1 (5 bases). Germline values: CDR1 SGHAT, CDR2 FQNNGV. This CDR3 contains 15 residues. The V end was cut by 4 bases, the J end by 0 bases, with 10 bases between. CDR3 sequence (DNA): TGTGCCAGCAGCTCACAGGCGAGCTCTGGAAACACCATATATTTT. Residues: CASSSQASSGNTIYF.

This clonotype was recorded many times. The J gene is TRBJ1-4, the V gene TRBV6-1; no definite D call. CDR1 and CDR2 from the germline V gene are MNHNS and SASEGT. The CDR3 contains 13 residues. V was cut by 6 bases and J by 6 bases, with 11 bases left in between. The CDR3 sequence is CASRLTLDEKLFF. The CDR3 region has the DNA TGTGCCAGCAGGCTAACATTGGATGAAAAACTGTTTTTT.

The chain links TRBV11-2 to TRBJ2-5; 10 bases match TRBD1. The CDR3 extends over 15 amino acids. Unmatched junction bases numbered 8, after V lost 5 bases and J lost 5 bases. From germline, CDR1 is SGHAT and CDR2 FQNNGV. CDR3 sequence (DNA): TGTGCCAGCAGCCCAGGGACAGGGGCGTGGGAGACCCAGTACTTC. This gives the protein CASSPGTGAWETQYF. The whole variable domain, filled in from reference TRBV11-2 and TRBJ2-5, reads EAGVAQSPRYKIIEKRQSVAFWCNPISGHATLYWYQQILGQGPKLLIQFQNNGVVDDSQLPKDRFSAERLKGVDSTLKIQPAKLEDSAVYLCASSPGTGAWETQYFGPGTRLLVL.

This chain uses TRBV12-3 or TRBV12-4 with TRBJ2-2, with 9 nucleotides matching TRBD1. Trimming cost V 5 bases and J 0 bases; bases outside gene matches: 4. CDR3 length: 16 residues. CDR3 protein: CASSEGDRANTGELFF. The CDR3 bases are TGTGCCAGCAGTGAGGGGGACAGGGCGAACACCGGGGAGCTGTTTTTT.

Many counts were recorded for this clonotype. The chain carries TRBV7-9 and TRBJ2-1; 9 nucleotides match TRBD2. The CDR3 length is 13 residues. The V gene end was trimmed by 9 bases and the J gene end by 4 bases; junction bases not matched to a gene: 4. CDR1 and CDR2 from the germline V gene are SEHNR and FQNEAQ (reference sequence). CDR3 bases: TGTGCCAGTGGCGGGGGGGGGTACAATGAGCAGTTCTTC. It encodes CASGGGGYNEQFF.

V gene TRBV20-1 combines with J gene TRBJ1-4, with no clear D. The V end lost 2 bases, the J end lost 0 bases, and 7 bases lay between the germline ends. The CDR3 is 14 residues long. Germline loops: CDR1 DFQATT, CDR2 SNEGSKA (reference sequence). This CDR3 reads CSARKEATNEKLFF. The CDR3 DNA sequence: TGCAGTGCTAGAAAGGAAGCAACTAATGAAAAACTGTTTTTT.

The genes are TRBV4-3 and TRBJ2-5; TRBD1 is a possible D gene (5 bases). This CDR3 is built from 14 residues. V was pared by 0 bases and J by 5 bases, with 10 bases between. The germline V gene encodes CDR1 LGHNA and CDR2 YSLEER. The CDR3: CASSQDVRVETQYF. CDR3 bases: TGCGCCAGCAGCCAAGACGTCAGGGTGGAGACCCAGTACTTC.

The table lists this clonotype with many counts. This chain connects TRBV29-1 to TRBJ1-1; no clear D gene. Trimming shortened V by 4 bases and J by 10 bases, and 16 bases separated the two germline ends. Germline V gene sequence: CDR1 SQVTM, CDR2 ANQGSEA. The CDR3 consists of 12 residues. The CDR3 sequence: CSVGAGYSIAFF. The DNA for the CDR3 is TGCAGCGTTGGGGCAGGTTACTCAATAGCTTTCTTT.